One T cell receptor beta chain is described in this entry. The data derive from a study of blood T cell repertoires in COVID-19. The overall study: The origin of the acute and convalescent COVID-19 samples was the United States, Italy and Spain. PBMCs, B-cell-depleted T cells, or T cells were the source of the cDNA or gDNA that made up the material.

Germline V gives CDR1 SQVTM, CDR2 ANQGSEA. After removal of 0 bases from V and 4 bases from J, the junction contained 3 bases not matched to a gene. The CDR3 extends over 14 amino acids. In the study's own analysis: Researchers report that nucleated cell counts were estimated from reference gene primer amplification. Some clones are missing from TCRdb's copy, which holds only in-frame ones; the method was immunoSEQ multiplex PCR. V and J calls and clone size are given by that table; D and trimming were obtained from the DNA. The data contain some 150,000 clones, over 85% of them seen just once; the ten biggest clones take up about 1.5%.

Sequences were obtained from peripheral blood. The sequence was obtained from a human donor in a cohort sampled during active COVID-19. The chain employs TRBV29-1 and TRBJ1-2; 9 positions agree with TRBD1. CDR3 protein: CSVEETGGGYGYTF. The DNA of the CDR3 is TGCAGCGTTGAAGAGACAGGGGGAGGCTATGGCTACACCTTC.